This T cell receptor beta chain was sequenced in a study of blood T cell repertoires in COVID-19. Study background: Donors in the United States, Italy and Spain gave samples during acute or convalescent COVID-19.

Original methodology: Amplified reference gene primers provided the basis for estimating nucleated cell counts. Data came from immunoSEQ multiplex PCR; TCRdb stores just in-frame clones and leaves some out. V, J and clone size derive from that table, while D and trimming were established from the DNA sequence. The sample gives 250,000 to 400,000 clones, roughly 86% of which show up once; about 5.2% is in the top ten. Two negative PCRs, clearance, or symptom resolution characterized the recovered Cohort 3 donors. V gave up 4 bases and J gave up 6 bases; unmatched junction bases: 7. The CDR3 length is 13 residues. CDR1 SQVTM and CDR2 ANQGSEA come from the germline V gene.

Sequencing was done on a sample of PBMCs or T cells enriched from blood (not recorded which). The chain employs TRBV29-1 and TRBJ2-5; the match to TRBD1 covers 8 bases. The sequence was collected from a woman between 25 and 40 years old who had recovered from COVID-19. The CDR3 protein is CSVARGQAQTQYF. Written as DNA, the CDR3 is TGCAGCGTTGCCAGGGGGCAGGCACAGACCCAGTACTTC. Using reference TRBV29-1 and TRBJ2-5 for the parts outside the CDR3, the full variable domain is SAVISQKPSRDICQRGTSLTIQCQVDSQVTMMFWYRQQPGQSLTLIATANQGSEATYESGFVIDKFPISRPNLTFSTLTVSNMSPEDSSIYLCSVARGQAQTQYFGPGTRLLVL.